One and the same sample provided the 26 T cell receptor beta chains below, sequenced in a study of T cell responses to AZD1222 COVID-19 vaccine. Profiled with immunoSEQ multiplex PCR; TCRdb holds only in-frame clones, not every one. The repertoire holds around 130,000 clones, with roughly 90% as singletons. Material: peripheral blood, obtained 28 days after the second dose of the MenACWY control vaccine. The receptors derive from an adult who received the MenACWY meningococcal vaccine as a control.

J is TRBJ2-1 and V is TRBV5-1; D may be TRBD1 (5 bases). This CDR3 spans 15 amino acids. Germline V gives CDR1 SGHRS, CDR2 YFSETQ. V shed 4 bases and J shed 5 bases, with 16 bases lying between them. The CDR3 protein is CASSPRPGHNNEQFF. CDR3 DNA: TGCGCCAGCAGCCCCAGGCCCGGACATAACAATGAGCAGTTCTTC.

This clone was counted once. The chain is built from TRBV7-2 and TRBJ1-4; D not resolved. V shed 5 bases and J shed 8 bases, with 12 bases lying between them. The CDR3 is 13 amino acids. Germline V gives CDR1 SGHTA, CDR2 FQGNSA. The DNA for the CDR3 is TGTGCCAGCAGCCGGGGTCATATGGAAAAACTGTTTTTT. Amino acids: CASSRGHMEKLFF.

This clone was seen a single time. This chain connects TRBV28 to TRBJ2-7; 8 bases map to TRBD1. CDR1 and CDR2 from the germline V gene are MDHEN and SYDVKM. The CDR3 has 15 residues. V shed 2 bases and J 1 base; nucleotides not matched to a gene: 4. CDR3 sequence: CASSLGGQASYEQYV. The CDR3 bases are TGTGCCAGCAGTTTAGGGGGACAGGCTTCCTACGAGCAGTACGTC.

The chain combines TRBV2 with TRBJ1-4, with 10 bases that match TRBD1. With 5 bases clipped from V and 10 bases from J, the junction kept 7 bases outside the gene matches. CDR3 size: 14 residues. CDR1 and CDR2 from the germline V gene are SNHLY and FYNNEI. DNA of the CDR3: TGTGCCAGCAGTCCCGGGACAGGGGAAAGAAAACTGTTTTTT. Encoded protein: CASSPGTGERKLFF.

The rearrangement uses TRBV7-3 and TRBJ2-3; a weak D match, TRBD2 (5 bases). The germline CDR1 and CDR2 sequences are SGHTA and FQGTGA. The CDR3 spans 15 residues. V dropped 2 bases and J dropped 5 bases, with 14 bases sitting between them. CDR3 in amino acids: CASSLAALRGDTQYF. In DNA, the CDR3 is TGTGCCAGCAGCTTAGCCGCACTCCGGGGAGATACGCAGTATTTT.

CDR3 DNA sequence: TGTGCCAGCAGCTTGGTTAGCGGGGGGCCCACAGATACGCAGTATTTT. Its translation: CASSLVSGGPTDTQYF. The chain is built from TRBV5-4 and TRBJ2-3, with TRBD2 matching over 10 bases. In germline, CDR1 is SGHNT, CDR2 YYREEE (reference sequence). J was trimmed by 2 bases and V by 0 bases; bases with no gene match: 3. The CDR3 has 16 residues.

The J gene is TRBJ2-7, the V gene TRBV19, with 9 bases that match TRBD1. CDR3 length equals 13 residues. V shed 7 bases and J 4 bases; nucleotides not matched to a gene: 5. Germline loops: CDR1 LNHDA, CDR2 SQIVND (reference sequence). CDR3 sequence: CASTHGTGYEQYF. CDR3 nucleotide sequence: TGTGCCAGTACCCACGGGACAGGGTACGAGCAGTACTTC.

This rearrangement joins TRBV28 to TRBJ1-5; 8 bases agree with TRBD1. Unmatched junction bases numbered 6, after V lost 6 bases and J lost 2 bases. Germline V gives CDR1 MDHEN, CDR2 SYDVKM. The CDR3 totals 15 residues. In nucleotides, the CDR3 is TGTGCCAGCAGCAGGACAGGGTCTGGCAATCAGCCCCAGCATTTT. Protein product: CASSRTGSGNQPQHF.

A single count supports this clone. The V and J genes are TRBV19 and TRBJ1-1, with D perhaps matching TRBD1 (6 bases). The length of the CDR3 is 16 residues. V was shortened by 3 bases and J by 4 bases, with 18 bases between the two germline ends. Germline assignment: CDR1 LNHDA and CDR2 SQIVND (reference sequence). CDR3 nucleotide sequence: TGTGCCAGTAGTATTGGGCCACAGGGAATCGGCACTGAAGCTTTCTTT. Its translation: CASSIGPQGIGTEAFF.

This clone was seen only once. V and J are TRBV7-2 and TRBJ2-5, with D possibly being TRBD1 or TRBD2 (5 bases each). Per germline, CDR1 SGHTA and CDR2 FQGNSA. V lost 5 bases to trimming and J lost 1 base, with 11 bases between them. The CDR3 contains 14 residues. The CDR3 DNA reads TGTGCCAGCAGCCCTATGAGGGGCCAAGAGACCCAGTACTTC. Its translation: CASSPMRGQETQYF.

The chain combines TRBV7-8 with TRBJ2-6; perhaps TRBD1 as D (6 bases). The CDR3 is 15 amino acids. From germline, CDR1 is SGHVS and CDR2 FQNEAQ. V dropped 5 bases and J dropped 4 bases, with 12 bases sitting between them. The CDR3 spells CASSPDRSGANVLTF. DNA for the CDR3: TGTGCCAGCAGCCCAGACAGGAGCGGGGCCAACGTCCTGACTTTC.

V and J are TRBV5-8 and TRBJ2-7; TRBD1 might be the D (5 bases). The CDR3 loop spans 14 amino acids. Germline loops: CDR1 SGHTS, CDR2 YDEGEE. V was cut by 8 bases and J by 7 bases, with 22 bases left in between. This CDR3 reads CASKGGRASWEQYF. The CDR3 coding sequence is TGTGCCAGTAAGGGCGGCAGGGCCTCTTGGGAGCAGTACTTC.

The V call is TRBV19, the J call TRBJ2-1, with D uncertain. V was cut by 0 bases and J by 0 bases, with 9 bases left in between. Germline V gene data show CDR1 as LNHDA and CDR2 as SQIVND (reference sequence). This CDR3 comprises 16 residues. This chain's CDR3 is CASSIEAVNSYNEQFF. CDR3 DNA sequence: TGTGCCAGTAGTATAGAGGCGGTAAACTCCTACAATGAGCAGTTCTTC. Full variable domain (outside the CDR3, taken from reference TRBV19 and TRBJ2-1): DGGITQSPKYLFRKEGQNVTLSCEQNLNHDAMYWYRQDPGQGLRLIYYSQIVNDFQKGDIAEGYSVSREKKESFPLTVTSAQKNPTAFYLCASSIEAVNSYNEQFFGPGTRLTVL.

The V gene is TRBV20-1, the J gene TRBJ2-3, with D uncertain. V lost 2 bases and J 6 bases, leaving 3 bases between the germline ends. Germline CDR1 and CDR2: DFQATT and SNEGSKA (reference sequence). This CDR3 comprises 10 residues. As DNA, the CDR3 is TGCAGTGCTAGATTCGATACGCAGTATTTT. Protein sequence: CSARFDTQYF.

The rearrangement links TRBV19 to TRBJ2-2; no clear D gene. The V end was cut by 2 bases, the J end by 6 bases, with 4 bases between. This CDR3 region has 12 residues. Germline CDR1 and CDR2: LNHDA and SQIVND (reference sequence). The CDR3 spells CASSIIPGELFF. In DNA form, the CDR3 reads TGTGCCAGTAGTATAATTCCCGGGGAGCTGTTTTTT. Variable domain in full (rest from reference TRBV19 and TRBJ2-2): DGGITQSPKYLFRKEGQNVTLSCEQNLNHDAMYWYRQDPGQGLRLIYYSQIVNDFQKGDIAEGYSVSREKKESFPLTVTSAQKNPTAFYLCASSIIPGELFFGEGSRLTVL.

The rearrangement uses TRBV5-6 and TRBJ1-6; no clear D gene. The V gene lost 2 bases and the J gene lost 6 bases, with 6 bases spanning the gap. The CDR3 consists of 13 residues. The germline CDR1 and CDR2 sequences are SGHDT and YYEEEE. CDR3 DNA: TGTGCCAGCAGCTTTTCCGGTAATTCACCCCTCCACTTT. This sequence encodes CASSFSGNSPLHF.

This chain uses TRBV5-1 with TRBJ2-1; D might be TRBD2 (6 bases). V was trimmed by 0 bases and J by 3 bases, leaving 10 bases between them. This CDR3 comprises 15 residues. Germline-derived CDR1 and CDR2 are SGHRS and YFSETQ. CDR3 region: CASSLVAGSYNEQFF. CDR3 nucleotides: TGCGCCAGCAGCTTGGTTGCGGGAAGCTACAATGAGCAGTTCTTC.

J is TRBJ2-7 and V is TRBV6-5, with 11 bases matching TRBD2. The germline gives CDR1 MNHEY, CDR2 SVGAGI. This CDR3 contains 12 residues. J gave up 2 bases and V 10 bases, and 1 base lay outside the gene matches. The CDR3 DNA reads as TGTGCCACGACTAGCGGGGCCTACGAGCAGTACTTC. Translated, it gives CATTSGAYEQYF.

V gene TRBV19 combines with J gene TRBJ2-4; maybe TRBD1 (5 bases). The germline CDR1 and CDR2 sequences are LNHDA and SQIVND (reference sequence). The CDR3 is made up of 14 amino acids. Deletions cut 10 bases from V and 2 bases from J, with 15 bases between. CDR3 nucleotide sequence: TGTGCCACATCATCGCGGACAACCAAAAACATTCAGTACTTC. This sequence encodes CATSSRTTKNIQYF.

V gene TRBV10-3 combines with J gene TRBJ1-1; D ambiguous. This CDR3 contains 13 residues. Germline-derived CDR1 and CDR2 are ENHRY and SYGVKD. Trimming took off 9 bases at V and 1 base at J, with 12 bases between the two ends. CDR3 sequence reads: CAIDEGENTEAFF. As DNA, the CDR3 is TGTGCCATTGACGAGGGTGAGAACACTGAAGCTTTCTTT.

The chain joins TRBV28 to TRBJ1-5; 7 bases agree with TRBD1. The junction had 7 bases not matched to a gene; V was cut back by 4 bases and J by 4 bases. Germline CDR1 MDHEN, CDR2 SYDVKM. The CDR3 is 15 residues long. For the CDR3, the DNA is TGTGCCAGCAGTTCTAACTGGGGACAGAATCAGCCCCAGCATTTT. This translates into CASSSNWGQNQPQHF.

The chain links TRBV6-6 to TRBJ2-5, with TRBD1 matching over 10 bases. In germline, CDR1 is MNHNY, CDR2 SVGAGI (reference sequence). This CDR3 spans 14 amino acids. V was pared by 6 bases and J by 3 bases, with 4 bases of the junction left unmatched. DNA of the CDR3: TGTGCCAGCAGGTCCGGGACAGGGGAAGAGACCCAGTACTTC. Protein: CASRSGTGEETQYF.

This clone was seen a single time. CDR3 sequence (DNA): TGCAGTGCTAGTATAGGCACCTCCTATAATTCACCCCTCCACTTT. Its translation: CSASIGTSYNSPLHF. The chain is built from TRBV20-1 and TRBJ1-6; D is undetermined. Deletions cut 3 bases from V and 0 bases from J, with 9 bases between. Germline V CDR1 and CDR2: DFQATT, SNEGSKA (reference sequence). This CDR3 has 15 residues.

The chain couples TRBV2 to TRBJ1-5; 9 nucleotides line up with TRBD1. Trimming removed 6 bases from V and 1 base from J; junction bases left unmatched: 10. Germline CDR1 SNHLY, CDR2 FYNNEI. The CDR3 contains 17 residues. CDR3 DNA: TGTGCCAGCAGCCGGACAGGGGATTCGAGCAGCAATCAGCCCCAGCATTTT. This sequence encodes CASSRTGDSSSNQPQHF.

The chain couples TRBV7-6 to TRBJ2-1, with D perhaps given as TRBD1 or TRBD2 (7 bases each). Per germline, CDR1 SGHVS and CDR2 FNYEAQ. The CDR3 is 19 residues long. The V end lost 2 bases, the J end lost 0 bases, and 20 bases lay between the germline ends. CDR3 region: CASSLNGEQGRDSYNEQFF. DNA of the CDR3: TGTGCCAGCAGCTTAAATGGGGAACAGGGGAGGGACTCCTACAATGAGCAGTTCTTC.

The J gene is TRBJ1-4, the V gene TRBV24-1; 7 nucleotides align to TRBD1. Germline CDR1 KGHDR, CDR2 SFDVKD. V shed 1 base, J shed 3 bases, and the junction held 10 bases outside the gene matches. The CDR3 length is 18 residues. CDR3 sequence: CATSDFGGDREANEKLFF. The CDR3 DNA follows: TGTGCCACCAGTGATTTCGGGGGAGACAGGGAGGCTAATGAAAAACTGTTTTTT.